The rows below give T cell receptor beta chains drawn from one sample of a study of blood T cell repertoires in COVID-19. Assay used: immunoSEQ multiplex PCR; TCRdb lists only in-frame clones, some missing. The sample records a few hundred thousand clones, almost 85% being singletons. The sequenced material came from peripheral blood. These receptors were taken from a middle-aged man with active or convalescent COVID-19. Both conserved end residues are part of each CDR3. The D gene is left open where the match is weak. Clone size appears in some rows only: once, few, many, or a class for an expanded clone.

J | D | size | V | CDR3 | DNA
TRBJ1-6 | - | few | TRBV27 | CASSSGAANSPLHF | TGTGCCAGCAGTTCGGGAGCCGCTAATTCACCCCTCCACTTT
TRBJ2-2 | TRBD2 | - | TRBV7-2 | CASSLTSVPGELFF | TGTGCCAGCAGCTTGACTAGCGTTCCCGGGGAGCTGTTTTTT
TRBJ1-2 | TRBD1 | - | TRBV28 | CASRPPQGAGYGYTF | TGTGCCAGCAGGCCACCTCAGGGGGCCGGCTATGGCTACACCTTC
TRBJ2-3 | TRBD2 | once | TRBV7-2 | CASSISGSSSDTQYF | TGTGCCAGCAGCATTAGCGGGAGTAGCTCAGATACGCAGTATTTT
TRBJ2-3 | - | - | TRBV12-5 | CASGRLLGDTQYF | TGTGCTAGTGGGCGACTGCTAGGAGATACGCAGTATTTT
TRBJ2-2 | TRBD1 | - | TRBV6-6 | CASSDGQGFRELFF | TGTGCCAGCAGTGACGGACAGGGATTCAGGGAGCTGTTTTTT
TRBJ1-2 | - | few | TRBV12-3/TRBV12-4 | CASSPGYGYTF | TGTGCCAGCAGTCCGGGGTACGGCTACACCTTC
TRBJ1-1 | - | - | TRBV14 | CASSQGPGMAF | TGTGCCAGCAGCCAGGGTCCCGGGATGGCATTT
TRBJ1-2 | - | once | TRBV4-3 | CASSQIAQEGTYGYTF | TGCGCCAGCAGCCAAATAGCCCAGGAGGGAACCTATGGCTACACCTTC
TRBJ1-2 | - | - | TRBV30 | CASIREGNYGYTF | TGTGCCTCAATCAGGGAGGGGAACTATGGCTACACCTTC
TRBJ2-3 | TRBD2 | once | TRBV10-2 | CASSGTSRTDTQYF | TGCGCCAGCAGTGGGACTAGCAGAACAGATACGCAGTATTTT
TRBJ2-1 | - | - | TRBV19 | CASSIDGPGPANEQFF | TGTGCCAGTAGTATAGATGGGCCAGGGCCTGCGAATGAGCAGTTCTTC
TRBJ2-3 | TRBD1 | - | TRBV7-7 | CASSTGQPTDTQYF | TGTGCCAGCAGCACGGGACAGCCCACAGATACGCAGTATTTT
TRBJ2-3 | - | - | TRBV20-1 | CSAGGWDTQYF | TGCAGTGCTGGGGGGTGGGATACGCAGTATTTT
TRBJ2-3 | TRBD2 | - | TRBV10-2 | CASSELGAGGVDTQYF | TGCGCCAGCAGTGAGTTAGGGGCGGGAGGGGTGGATACGCAGTATTTT
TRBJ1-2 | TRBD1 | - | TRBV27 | CASSPPDRGYGYTF | TGTGCCAGCAGTCCCCCGGACAGGGGCTATGGCTACACCTTC
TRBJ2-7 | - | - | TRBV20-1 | CSASQTREQYF | TGCAGTGCATCTCAAACGCGCGAGCAGTACTTC
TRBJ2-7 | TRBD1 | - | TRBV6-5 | CASSRDRASYEQYF | TGTGCCAGCTCTAGGGACAGGGCCTCCTACGAGCAGTACTTC
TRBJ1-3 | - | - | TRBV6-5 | CASSYTGFSGNTIYF | TGTGCCAGCAGCTATACCGGTTTCTCTGGAAACACCATATATTTT
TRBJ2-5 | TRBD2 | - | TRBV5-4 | CASSPPASGQETQYF | TGTGCCAGCAGCCCGCCGGCTAGCGGTCAAGAGACCCAGTACTTC
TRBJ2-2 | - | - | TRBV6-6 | CASSPEQRSGELFF | TGTGCCAGCAGTCCTGAGCAGCGCTCCGGGGAGCTGTTTTTT
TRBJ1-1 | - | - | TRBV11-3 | CASSLPIKQRDTEAFF | TGTGCCAGCAGCTTACCTATTAAACAGAGAGACACTGAAGCTTTCTTT
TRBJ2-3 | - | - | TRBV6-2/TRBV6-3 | CASSYFRRGREATDTQYF | TGTGCCAGCAGTTACTTCAGGAGGGGGCGCGAGGCCACAGATACGCAGTATTTT
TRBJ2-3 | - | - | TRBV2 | CASSAQLVGSGDTQYF | TGTGCCAGCAGCGCACAACTAGTCGGGTCGGGGGATACGCAGTATTTT
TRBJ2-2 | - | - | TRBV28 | CASSSRYTGELFF | TGTGCCAGCAGTTCGCGGTACACCGGGGAGCTGTTTTTT
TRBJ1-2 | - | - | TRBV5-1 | CASSLEDSGYGYTF | TGCGCCAGCAGCTTGGAGGATTCGGGCTATGGCTACACCTTC
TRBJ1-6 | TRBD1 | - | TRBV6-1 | CASSGQGYWSYNSPLHF | TGTGCCAGCAGTGGACAGGGCTATTGGTCCTATAATTCACCCCTCCACTTT
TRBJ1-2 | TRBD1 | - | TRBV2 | CASRHGTGGGYGYTF | TGTGCCAGCAGGCACGGAACAGGGGGCGGTTATGGCTACACCTTC
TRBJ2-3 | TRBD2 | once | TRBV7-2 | CASSLNLGSSGATLDTQYF | TGTGCCAGCAGCTTAAATCTAGGGTCTAGCGGGGCTACTTTAGATACGCAGTATTTT
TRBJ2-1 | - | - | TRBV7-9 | CASSLVAPGYNEQFF | TGTGCCAGCAGCTTAGTAGCTCCCGGATACAATGAGCAGTTCTTC